The clone carrying this TCR beta chain was observed at least ten times. This specimen comes from a study of patients and donors after allogeneic stem cell transplantation. From the RT-PCR reads, TCRdb called clonotypes with MiXCR, one entry per CDR3 protein. The sample includes about 2,600 distinct CDR3 sequences, less than 5% of them seen just once. The CDR3 covers 19 residues. In germline, CDR1 is SEHNR, CDR2 FQNEAQ (reference sequence). V dropped 2 bases and J dropped 4; count of bases not matched to a gene: 16. The sequenced sample consisted of blood, either unsorted or a sorted T cell fraction (not recorded which). V gene TRBV7-9 combines with J gene TRBJ2-1, with TRBD2 matching over 8 bases. This TCR derives from a human donor who was either an allogeneic HSCT recipient or a stem cell or donor lymphocyte infusion donor (not recorded which). It is not recorded whose cells these are; they may come from a transplant donor. Here the CDR3 reads CASSLPAGVSGGGYNEQFF. The CDR3 DNA is TGTGCCAGCAGCTTACCGGCCGGGGTGTCGGGAGGGGGATACAATGAGCAGTTCTTC.